These T cell receptor beta chains were read from a single sample in a study of OX40 agonist ivuxolimab in advanced cancers. Method: immunoSEQ multiplex PCR; TCRdb's copy keeps in-frame clones and lacks some. The table lists approximately 58,000 clones, around four fifths of them singletons. The sequencing used CD4+ or CD8+ T cells sorted from blood, collected in a trial of the OX40 agonist ivuxolimab. The receptors stem from an adult with an advanced solid tumor such as melanoma, head and neck, liver or kidney cancer. CDR3s include the opening cysteine and the closing phenylalanine or tryptophan. Each record gives: J gene, D gene, clone size, V gene, CDR3 protein, CDR3 DNA. The D gene is left open where the match is weak. Only part of the rows carry a size: once, few, many, or a class if the clone is expanded.

J gene: TRBJ2-3
D gene: TRBD2
clone size: .
V gene: TRBV28
CDR3 protein: CASSLLAGTDTQYF
CDR3 DNA: TGTGCCAGCAGTTTACTAGCGGGTACAGATACGCAGTATTTT

J gene: TRBJ2-3
D gene: .
clone size: .
V gene: TRBV6-1
CDR3 protein: CASLRGADTQYF
CDR3 DNA: TGTGCCAGCCTTCGAGGAGCAGATACGCAGTATTTT

J gene: TRBJ2-3
D gene: TRBD1
clone size: .
V gene: TRBV5-1
CDR3 protein: CASSPGQGAALDTQYF
CDR3 DNA: TGCGCCAGCAGCCCGGGACAGGGGGCAGCTTTGGATACGCAGTATTTT

J gene: TRBJ2-5
D gene: TRBD1
clone size: .
V gene: TRBV9
CDR3 protein: CASSVGGQGAGETQYF
CDR3 DNA: TGTGCCAGCAGCGTAGGGGGACAGGGGGCAGGAGAGACCCAGTACTTC

J gene: TRBJ1-1
D gene: .
clone size: .
V gene: TRBV6-5
CDR3 protein: CASSFSTGPEVPEAFF
CDR3 DNA: TGTGCCAGCAGTTTCTCCACAGGCCCCGAGGTCCCTGAAGCTTTCTTT

J gene: TRBJ2-7
D gene: TRBD1
clone size: .
V gene: TRBV19
CDR3 protein: CASSIDQGTGANEQYF
CDR3 DNA: TGTGCCAGTAGTATAGATCAAGGGACAGGGGCCAACGAGCAGTACTTC

J gene: TRBJ2-2
D gene: TRBD1
clone size: .
V gene: TRBV9
CDR3 protein: CASSKQGPGELFF
CDR3 DNA: TGTGCCAGCAGCAAACAGGGGCCCGGGGAGCTGTTTTTT

J gene: TRBJ1-1
D gene: .
clone size: .
V gene: TRBV20-1
CDR3 protein: CSVPRYPEAFF
CDR3 DNA: TGCAGTGTTCCCCGTTACCCTGAAGCTTTCTTT

J gene: TRBJ1-2
D gene: .
clone size: .
V gene: TRBV5-8
CDR3 protein: CASSGPGHLYGYTF
CDR3 DNA: TGTGCCAGCAGCGGCCCGGGACACCTCTATGGCTACACCTTC

J gene: TRBJ2-6
D gene: TRBD1
clone size: .
V gene: TRBV2
CDR3 protein: CASIRGLTGANVLTF
CDR3 DNA: TGTGCCAGCATCAGGGGGCTGACAGGGGCCAACGTCCTGACTTTC

J gene: TRBJ2-3
D gene: .
clone size: .
V gene: TRBV7-3
CDR3 protein: CASSPGGYTDTQYF
CDR3 DNA: TGTGCCAGCAGCCCTGGGGGCTACACAGATACGCAGTATTTT

J gene: TRBJ2-6
D gene: .
clone size: .
V gene: TRBV12-5
CDR3 protein: CASGSFQANVLTF
CDR3 DNA: TGTGCTAGTGGTTCCTTCCAGGCCAACGTCCTGACTTTC

J gene: TRBJ1-6
D gene: TRBD1
clone size: once
V gene: TRBV9
CDR3 protein: CASSVATGQNSPLHF
CDR3 DNA: TGTGCCAGCAGCGTAGCGACAGGGCAAAATTCACCCCTCCACTTT

J gene: TRBJ2-5
D gene: .
clone size: .
V gene: TRBV7-2
CDR3 protein: CASRHARGLPSAQYF
CDR3 DNA: TGTGCCAGCCGCCATGCCCGGGGGCTTCCCTCGGCCCAGTACTTC

J gene: TRBJ2-5
D gene: .
clone size: .
V gene: TRBV6-1
CDR3 protein: CASSDIGRRQETQYF
CDR3 DNA: TGTGCCAGCAGTGATATTGGACGGCGACAAGAGACCCAGTACTTC

J gene: TRBJ2-7
D gene: .
clone size: .
V gene: TRBV15
CDR3 protein: CATSRDKGYEQYF
CDR3 DNA: TGTGCCACCAGCAGGGACAAAGGCTACGAGCAGTACTTC

J gene: TRBJ2-1
D gene: .
clone size: few
V gene: TRBV11-3
CDR3 protein: CASSLGGQRGRYNEQFF
CDR3 DNA: TGTGCCAGCAGCTTAGGGGGACAGCGGGGCCGCTACAATGAGCAGTTCTTC

J gene: TRBJ2-3
D gene: TRBD1
clone size: .
V gene: TRBV2
CDR3 protein: CASSEAQGVDTQYF
CDR3 DNA: TGTGCCAGCAGTGAAGCGCAGGGGGTAGATACGCAGTATTTT

J gene: TRBJ2-3
D gene: TRBD1
clone size: .
V gene: TRBV6-1
CDR3 protein: CASSDRQGGTDTQYF
CDR3 DNA: TGTGCCAGCAGTGATCGACAGGGAGGCACAGATACGCAGTATTTT

J gene: TRBJ1-1
D gene: TRBD1
clone size: .
V gene: TRBV7-3
CDR3 protein: CASGTGGFEAFF
CDR3 DNA: TGTGCCAGTGGGACAGGGGGCTTTGAAGCTTTCTTT

J gene: TRBJ2-7
D gene: .
clone size: .
V gene: TRBV6-1
CDR3 protein: CASSERGGTSTYEQYF
CDR3 DNA: TGTGCCAGCAGTGAAAGGGGGGGGACTTCCACCTACGAGCAGTACTTC

J gene: TRBJ2-2
D gene: .
clone size: .
V gene: TRBV5-1
CDR3 protein: CASSSGTTGELFF
CDR3 DNA: TGCGCCAGCAGCTCAGGGACCACCGGGGAGCTGTTTTTT